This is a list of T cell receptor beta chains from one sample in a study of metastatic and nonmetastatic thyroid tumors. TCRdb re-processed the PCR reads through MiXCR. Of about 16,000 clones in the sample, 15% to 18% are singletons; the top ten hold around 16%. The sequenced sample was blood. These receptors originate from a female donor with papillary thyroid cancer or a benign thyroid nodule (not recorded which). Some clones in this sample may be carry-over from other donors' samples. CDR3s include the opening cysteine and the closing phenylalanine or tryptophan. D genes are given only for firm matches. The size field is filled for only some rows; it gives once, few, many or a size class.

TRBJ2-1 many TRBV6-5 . TGTGCCAGCAGTTACCCGGGGGGCCGGAATGAGCAGTTCTTC CASSYPGGRNEQFF
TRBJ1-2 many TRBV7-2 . TGTGCCAGCAGCTCTCAGCGGTACTATGGCTACACCTTC CASSSQRYYGYTF
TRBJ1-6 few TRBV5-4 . TGTGCCAGCAGCTTAGGCAGGGATGATTCACCCCTCCACTTT CASSLGRDDSPLHF
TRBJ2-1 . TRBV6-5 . TGTGCCAGCAGTTACCACGGAGGACGGGCTGAGCAGTTCTTC CASSYHGGRAEQFF
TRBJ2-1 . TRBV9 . TGTGCCAGCAGCTACTCGGGAGTTTCCTACAATGAGCAGTTCTTC CASSYSGVSYNEQFF
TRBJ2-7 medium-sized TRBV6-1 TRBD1 TGTGCCAGCACCGACCGGGACAGGGTCCACGAGCAGTACTTC CASTDRDRVHEQYF
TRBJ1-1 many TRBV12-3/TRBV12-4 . TGTGCCAGCAGCCCAATCACGACAGGGAACACTGAAGCTTTCTTT CASSPITTGNTEAFF
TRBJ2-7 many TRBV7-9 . TGTGCCAGCAGCTTTAGGCCCGACTACGAGCAGTACTTC CASSFRPDYEQYF
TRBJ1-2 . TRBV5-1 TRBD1 TGCGCCAGCAGCTCACAGGGGGCCGGCTATGGCTACACCTTC CASSSQGAGYGYTF
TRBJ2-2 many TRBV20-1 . TGCAGTGCTAGGTCCCCGGAGGCGAACACCGGGGAGCTGTTTTTT CSARSPEANTGELFF
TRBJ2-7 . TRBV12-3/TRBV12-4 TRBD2 TGTGCCAGCAGTTATCGGGGGGGAGAGCAGTACTTC CASSYRGGEQYF
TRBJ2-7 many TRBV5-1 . TGCGCCAGCAGCTTGGCCAGCTACGAGCAGTACTTC CASSLASYEQYF
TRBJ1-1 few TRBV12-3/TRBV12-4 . TGTGCCAGCAGTTCGGAACTCAGGGGAGACACTGAAGCTTTCTTT CASSSELRGDTEAFF
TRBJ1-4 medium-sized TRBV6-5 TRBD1 TGTGCCAGCAGTTATGGGACAGGGGCAGGGGAAAAACTGTTTTTT CASSYGTGAGEKLFF
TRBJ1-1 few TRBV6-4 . TGTGCCAGCAGCCGGGGGGGGGTGCCTGAAGCTTTCTTT CASSRGGVPEAFF
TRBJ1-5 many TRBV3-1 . TGTGCCAGCAGCCAAGGTGCCGTTGATCAGCCGGAGCATTTT CASSQGAVDQPEHF
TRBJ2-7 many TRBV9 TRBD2 TGTGCCAGCAGCGCGACTAGCGGTGGCCTACACTTC CASSATSGGLHF
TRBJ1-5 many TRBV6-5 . TGTGCCAGCAGTTACCCCGGAAGGGCTCGCCAGCCCCAGCATTTT CASSYPGRARQPQHF
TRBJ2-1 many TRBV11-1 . TGTGCCAGCAGCTTACCCAGATCCTTCGTGGGTAATGAGCAGTTCTTC CASSLPRSFVGNEQFF
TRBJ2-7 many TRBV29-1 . TGCAGCGCCTATTTTCAGGTAGGCGAGCAGTACTTC CSAYFQVGEQYF
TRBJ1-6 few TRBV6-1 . TGTGCCAGCGGAAGGGCCTCGGGAAGACAGCAAAATTCACCCCTCCACTTT CASGRASGRQQNSPLHF
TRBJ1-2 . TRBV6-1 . TGTGCCAGCAGAGAGGGGGTTCAATATGGCTACACCTTC CASREGVQYGYTF
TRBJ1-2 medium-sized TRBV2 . TGTGCCAGCAGTGCCGGAACCCACTATGGCTACACCTTC CASSAGTHYGYTF
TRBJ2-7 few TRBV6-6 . TGTGCCAGCAGTTACTCGGGAAGCGAGCAGTACTTC CASSYSGSEQYF
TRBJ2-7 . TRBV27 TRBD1 TGTGCCAGCAACAGGACAGGGGGATACGAGCAGTACTTC CASNRTGGYEQYF
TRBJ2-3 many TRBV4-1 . TGCGCCAGCAGCCAGGTGCAACAGAGGGCAGGCACAGATACGCAGTATTTT CASSQVQQRAGTDTQYF
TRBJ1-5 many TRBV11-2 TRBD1 TGTGCCAGCAGCTTAGAAGGGACAGCTAATCAGCCCCAGCATTTT CASSLEGTANQPQHF
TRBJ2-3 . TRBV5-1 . TGCGCCAGCAGCTTTGGCGAGTTGATTACAGATACGCAGTATTTT CASSFGELITDTQYF
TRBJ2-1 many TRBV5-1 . TGCGCCAGCAGCTTTTACGAAGGCAATGAGCAGTTCTTC CASSFYEGNEQFF
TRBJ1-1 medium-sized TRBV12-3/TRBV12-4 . TGTGCCAGCAGTTTTCCAAACCAGGGGCTGGGAGTGGCTTTCTTT CASSFPNQGLGVAFF
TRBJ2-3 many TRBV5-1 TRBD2 TGCGCCAGCGCGTCACCCCAGCGGGGGGGCCCAGTAAGCACAGATACGCAGTATTTT CASASPQRGGPVSTDTQYF
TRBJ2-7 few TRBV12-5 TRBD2 TGTGCTAGTGGTAAAAGCGGGACGCCAGACGAGCAGTACTTC CASGKSGTPDEQYF
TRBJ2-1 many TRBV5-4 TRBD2 TGTGCCAGCAGCTTGACTAGCGGGGGGGCCGATGAGCAGTTCTTC CASSLTSGGADEQFF
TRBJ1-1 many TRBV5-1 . TGCGCCAGCAGCCCTGGCCTGGAGGGGCCCACTGAAGCTTTCTTT CASSPGLEGPTEAFF
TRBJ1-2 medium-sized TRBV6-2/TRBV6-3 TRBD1 TGTGCCAGCAGTTCGACCCGGACAGGGGGCTATGGCTACACCTTC CASSSTRTGGYGYTF
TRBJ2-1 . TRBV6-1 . TGTGCCAGCGGATCCACAGTTCCCAATGAGCAGTTCTTC CASGSTVPNEQFF
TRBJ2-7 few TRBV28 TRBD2 TGTGCCAGCAGTCATTATGGACTAGCGGGGGGCTACGAGCAGTACTTC CASSHYGLAGGYEQYF
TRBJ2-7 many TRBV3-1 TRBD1 TGTGCCAGCAGCCAAGTCAGGGGGCCCTACGAGCAGTACTTC CASSQVRGPYEQYF
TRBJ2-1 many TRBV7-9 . TGTGCCAGCAGCATTAGCCGGGGGGCCCTGTTCTTC CASSISRGALFF
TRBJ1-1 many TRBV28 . TGTGCCAGCAGTCCCGTCGGGCCAGGGGACGCTTTCTTT CASSPVGPGDAFF
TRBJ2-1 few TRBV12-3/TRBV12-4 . TGTGCCAGCAGTGCCAAACAGGGATCCAATGAGCAGTTCTTC CASSAKQGSNEQFF
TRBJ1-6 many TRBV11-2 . TGTGCCAGCAGCTCCTGGGGGGTGGGGAATTCACCCCTCCACTTT CASSSWGVGNSPLHF
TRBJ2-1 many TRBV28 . TGTGCCAGCATCCCGCGGACCGACCCCTACAATGAGCAGTTCTTC CASIPRTDPYNEQFF
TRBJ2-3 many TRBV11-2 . TGTGCCAGCAGCTTAATGGGGGGAAGAACAGATACGCAGTATTTT CASSLMGGRTDTQYF
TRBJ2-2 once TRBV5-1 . TGCGCCAGCAGCTTTATATCGGGACAGAACACCGGGGAGCTGTTTTTT CASSFISGQNTGELFF
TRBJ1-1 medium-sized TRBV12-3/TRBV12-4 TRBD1 TGTGCCAGCACCCTTGACAGGGCCACTGAAGCTTTCTTT CASTLDRATEAFF
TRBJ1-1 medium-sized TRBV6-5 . TGTGCCAGCAGTTACAGGGGTGGGGGCACTGAAGCTTTCTTT CASSYRGGGTEAFF
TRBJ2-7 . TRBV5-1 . TGCGCCAGCAGCTTGTGGGACGAAGTGTACTTC CASSLWDEVYF
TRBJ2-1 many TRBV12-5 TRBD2 TGTGCTAGTGGTTTGACGGGGGGGTACAATGAGCAGTTCTTC CASGLTGGYNEQFF
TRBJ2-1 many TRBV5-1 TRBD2 TGCGCCAGCAGCTTTCTAGCGGGGTATGAGCAGTTCTTC CASSFLAGYEQFF
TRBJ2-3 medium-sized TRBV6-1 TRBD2 TGTGCCAGCAGTGATCCCCTAGCGGGGGGAACAGATACGCAGTATTTT CASSDPLAGGTDTQYF
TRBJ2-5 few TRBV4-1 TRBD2 TGCGCCAGCAGCCAAGGACTAGCGGAACAAGAGACCCAGTACTTC CASSQGLAEQETQYF
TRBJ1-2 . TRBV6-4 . TGTGCCAGCAGTGATAAGTCAACCACAGGCCGTATATATGGCTACACCTTC CASSDKSTTGRIYGYTF
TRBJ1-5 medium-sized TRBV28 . TGTGCCAGCATCGCGCGGACAGCCTATCAGCCCCAGCATTTT CASIARTAYQPQHF
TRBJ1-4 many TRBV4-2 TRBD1 TGTGCCAGCAGCCAAGCTCCGGGACAGGGATATGAAAAACTGTTTTTT CASSQAPGQGYEKLFF